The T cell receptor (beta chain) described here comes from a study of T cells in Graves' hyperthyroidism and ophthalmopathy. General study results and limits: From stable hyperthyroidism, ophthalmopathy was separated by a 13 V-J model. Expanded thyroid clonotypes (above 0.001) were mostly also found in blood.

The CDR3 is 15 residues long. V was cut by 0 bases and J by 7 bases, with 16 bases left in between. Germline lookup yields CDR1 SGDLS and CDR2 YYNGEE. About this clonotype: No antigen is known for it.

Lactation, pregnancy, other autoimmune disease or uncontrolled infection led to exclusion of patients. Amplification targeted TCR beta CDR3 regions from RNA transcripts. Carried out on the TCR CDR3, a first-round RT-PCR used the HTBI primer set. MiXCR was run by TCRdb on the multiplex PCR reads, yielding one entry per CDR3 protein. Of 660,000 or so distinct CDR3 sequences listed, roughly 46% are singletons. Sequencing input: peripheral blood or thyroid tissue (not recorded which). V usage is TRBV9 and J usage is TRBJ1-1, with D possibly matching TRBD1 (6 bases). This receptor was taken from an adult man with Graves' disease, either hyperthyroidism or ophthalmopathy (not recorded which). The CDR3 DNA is TGTGCCAGCAGCGTAGTCGGAGGACAGCAAAATGAAGCTTTCTTT. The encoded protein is CASSVVGGQQNEAFF.